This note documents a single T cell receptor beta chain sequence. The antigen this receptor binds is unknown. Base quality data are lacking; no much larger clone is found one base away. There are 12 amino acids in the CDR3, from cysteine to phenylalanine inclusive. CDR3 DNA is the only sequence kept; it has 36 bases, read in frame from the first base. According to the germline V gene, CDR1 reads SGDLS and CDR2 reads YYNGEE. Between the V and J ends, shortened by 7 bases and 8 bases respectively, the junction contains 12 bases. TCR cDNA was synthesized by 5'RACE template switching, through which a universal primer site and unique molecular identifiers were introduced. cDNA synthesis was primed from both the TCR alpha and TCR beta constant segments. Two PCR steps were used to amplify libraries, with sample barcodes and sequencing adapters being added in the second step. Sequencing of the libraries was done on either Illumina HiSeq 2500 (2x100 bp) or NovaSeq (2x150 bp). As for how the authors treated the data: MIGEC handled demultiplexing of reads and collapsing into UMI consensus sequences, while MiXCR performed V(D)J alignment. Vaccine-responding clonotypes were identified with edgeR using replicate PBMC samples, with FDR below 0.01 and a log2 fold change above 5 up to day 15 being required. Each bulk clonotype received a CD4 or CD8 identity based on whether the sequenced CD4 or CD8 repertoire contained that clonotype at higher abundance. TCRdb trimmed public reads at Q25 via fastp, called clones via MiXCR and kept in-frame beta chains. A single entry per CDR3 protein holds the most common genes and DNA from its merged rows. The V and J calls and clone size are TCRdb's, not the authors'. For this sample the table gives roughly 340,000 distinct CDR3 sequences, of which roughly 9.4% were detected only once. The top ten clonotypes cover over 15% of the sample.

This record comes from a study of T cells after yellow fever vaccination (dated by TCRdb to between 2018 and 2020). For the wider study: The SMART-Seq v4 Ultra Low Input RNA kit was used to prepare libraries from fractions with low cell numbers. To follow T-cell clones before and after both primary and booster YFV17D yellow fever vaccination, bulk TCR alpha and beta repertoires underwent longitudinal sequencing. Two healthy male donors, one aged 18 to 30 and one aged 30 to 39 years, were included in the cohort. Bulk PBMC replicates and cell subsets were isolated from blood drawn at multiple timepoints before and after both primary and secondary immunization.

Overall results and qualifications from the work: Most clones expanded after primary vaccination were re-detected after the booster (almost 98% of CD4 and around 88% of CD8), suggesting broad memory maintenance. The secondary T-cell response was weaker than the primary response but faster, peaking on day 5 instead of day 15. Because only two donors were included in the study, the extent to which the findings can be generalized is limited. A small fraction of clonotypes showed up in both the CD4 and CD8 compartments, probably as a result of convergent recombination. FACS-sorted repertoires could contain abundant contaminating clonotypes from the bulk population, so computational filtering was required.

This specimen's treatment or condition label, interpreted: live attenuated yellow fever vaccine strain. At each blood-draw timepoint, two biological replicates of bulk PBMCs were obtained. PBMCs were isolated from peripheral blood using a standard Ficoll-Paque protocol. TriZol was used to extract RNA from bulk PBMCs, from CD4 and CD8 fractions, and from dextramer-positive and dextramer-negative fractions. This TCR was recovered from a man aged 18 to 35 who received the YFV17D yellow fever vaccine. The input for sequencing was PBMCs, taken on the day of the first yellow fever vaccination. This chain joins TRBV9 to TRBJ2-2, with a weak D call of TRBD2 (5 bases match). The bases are TGTGCCAGCCGAGCGGCGAGAGGGGAGCTGTTTTTT. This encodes CASRAARGELFF.